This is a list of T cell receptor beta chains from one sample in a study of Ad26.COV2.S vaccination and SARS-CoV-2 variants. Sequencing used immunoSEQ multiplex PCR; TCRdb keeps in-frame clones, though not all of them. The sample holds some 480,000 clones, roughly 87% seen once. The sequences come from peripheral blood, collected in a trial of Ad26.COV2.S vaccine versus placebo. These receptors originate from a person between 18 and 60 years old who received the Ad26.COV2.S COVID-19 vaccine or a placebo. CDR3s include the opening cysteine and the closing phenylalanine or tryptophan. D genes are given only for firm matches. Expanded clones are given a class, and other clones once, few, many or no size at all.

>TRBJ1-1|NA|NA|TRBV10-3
CAIGQRDAGTEAFF
TGTGCCATCGGCCAACGGGACGCGGGCACTGAAGCTTTCTTT
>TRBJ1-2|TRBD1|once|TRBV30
CAWSGLGQGHGYTF
TGTGCCTGGAGTGGATTGGGACAGGGTCATGGCTACACCTTC
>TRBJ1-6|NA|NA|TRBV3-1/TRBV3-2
CASSQGRRGYSPLHF
TGTGCCAGCAGCCAAGGCCGCAGGGGTTATTCACCCCTCCACTTT
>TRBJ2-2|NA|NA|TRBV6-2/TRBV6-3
CASSSSGPFGELFF
TGTGCCAGCAGCAGTTCGGGACCTTTCGGGGAGCTGTTTTTT
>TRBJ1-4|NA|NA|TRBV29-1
CGVRPGGNEKLFF
TGCGGAGTACGGCCCGGGGGAAATGAAAAACTGTTTTTT
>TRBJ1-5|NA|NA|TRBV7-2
CASSLRGGNQPQHF
TGTGCCAGCAGCCTAAGAGGCGGGAATCAGCCCCAGCATTTT
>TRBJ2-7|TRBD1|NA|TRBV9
CASSVVPTGADEQYF
TGTGCCAGCAGCGTAGTCCCGACAGGGGCGGACGAGCAGTACTTC
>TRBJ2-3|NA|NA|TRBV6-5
CASSRTQGRDTQYF
TGTGCCAGCAGCCGAACTCAGGGGAGAGATACGCAGTATTTT
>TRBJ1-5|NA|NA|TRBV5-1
CASSLGGASGDPQHF
TGCGCCAGCAGCTTGGGGGGAGCATCGGGAGACCCCCAGCATTTT
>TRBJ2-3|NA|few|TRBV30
CACPLGAASTDTQYF
TGTGCCTGCCCCCTAGGGGCGGCCAGCACAGATACGCAGTATTTT
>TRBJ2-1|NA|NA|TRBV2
CASTINTMNSLGNEQFF
TGTGCCAGCACCATTAACACGATGAATAGTTTGGGGAATGAGCAGTTCTTC
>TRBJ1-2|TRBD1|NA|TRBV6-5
CASSYSTGHYGYTF
TGTGCCAGCAGTTACTCGACAGGGCACTATGGCTACACCTTC
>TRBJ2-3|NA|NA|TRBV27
CASSKQGRNTDTQYF
TGTGCCAGCAGTAAACAGGGCCGGAACACAGATACGCAGTATTTT
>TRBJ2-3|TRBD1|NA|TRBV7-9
CASSQQVTGVTDTQYF
TGTGCCAGCAGCCAGCAAGTGACAGGGGTCACAGATACGCAGTATTTT
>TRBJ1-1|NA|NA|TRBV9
CASSVQTKSEAFF
TGTGCCAGCAGCGTCCAGACTAAGTCGGAGGCTTTCTTT
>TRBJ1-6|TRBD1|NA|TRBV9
CASSVGGTVGSPLHF
TGTGCCAGCAGCGTAGGCGGGACAGTGGGTTCACCCCTCCACTTT
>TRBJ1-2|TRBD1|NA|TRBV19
CASNSDRDYGYTF
TGTGCCAGTAACTCGGACAGGGACTATGGCTACACCTTC
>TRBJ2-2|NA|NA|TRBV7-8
CASSLPGIAGELFF
TGTGCCAGCAGCCTACCGGGGATCGCCGGGGAGCTGTTTTTT
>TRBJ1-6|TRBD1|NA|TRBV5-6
CASSFRTGTGNNSPLHF
TGTGCCAGCAGCTTCCGGACAGGGACAGGGAATAATTCACCCCTCCACTTT
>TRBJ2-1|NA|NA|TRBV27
CASSPLGPVGATEQFF
TGTGCCAGCAGCCCCCTAGGACCCGTGGGGGCCACTGAGCAGTTCTTC
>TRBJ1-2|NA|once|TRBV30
CAWSVVANYGYTF
TGTGCCTGGAGTGTAGTAGCAAACTATGGCTACACCTTC
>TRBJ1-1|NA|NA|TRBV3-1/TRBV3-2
CASSQEAGVRNTEAFF
TGTGCCAGCAGCCAAGAGGCGGGCGTTCGGAACACTGAAGCTTTCTTT
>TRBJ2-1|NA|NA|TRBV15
CATSSLDNEQFF
TGTGCCACCAGCAGCCTTGACAATGAGCAGTTCTTC
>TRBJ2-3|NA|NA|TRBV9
CASSVAPSQSPDTQYF
TGTGCCAGCAGCGTAGCTCCATCCCAGAGCCCAGATACGCAGTATTTT
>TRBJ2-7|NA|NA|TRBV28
CASSWGVYEQYF
TGTGCCAGCAGCTGGGGGGTCTACGAGCAGTACTTC
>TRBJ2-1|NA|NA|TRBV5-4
CASSQTQLPEQFF
TGTGCCAGCAGCCAGACCCAATTACCTGAGCAGTTCTTC
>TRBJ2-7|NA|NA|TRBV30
CAWSEGYEQYF
TGTGCCTGGAGTGAGGGGTACGAGCAGTACTTC
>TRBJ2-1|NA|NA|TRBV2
CASINSGGLNEQFF
TGTGCCAGCATCAACTCGGGGGGCCTCAATGAGCAGTTCTTC
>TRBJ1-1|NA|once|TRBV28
CASSVSALNTEAFF
TGTGCCAGCAGTGTCTCCGCCCTGAACACTGAAGCTTTCTTT
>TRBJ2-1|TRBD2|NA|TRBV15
CATSRGVSGGNNEQFF
TGTGCCACCAGCAGAGGAGTAAGCGGGGGAAACAATGAGCAGTTCTTC
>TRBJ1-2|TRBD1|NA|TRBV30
CAWSGTGGDGYTF
TGTGCCTGGAGTGGGACAGGAGGGGATGGCTACACCTTC
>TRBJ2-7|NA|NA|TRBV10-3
CAISGIRDSFNKQYF
TGTGCCATCAGTGGAATAAGGGACTCCTTTAACAAGCAGTACTTC
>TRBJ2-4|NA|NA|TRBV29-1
CSVTRDSIAKNIQYF
TGCAGCGTTACCCGGGACTCCATAGCCAAAAACATTCAGTACTTC
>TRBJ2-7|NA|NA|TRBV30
CAWSGTWEQYF
TGTGCCTGGAGCGGGACTTGGGAGCAGTACTTC
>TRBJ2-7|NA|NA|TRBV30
CAWSGGVSYEQYF
TGTGCCTGGAGTGGGGGGGTTTCCTACGAGCAGTACTTC
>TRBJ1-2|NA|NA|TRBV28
CASSLNPAGYGYTF
TGTGCCAGCAGTTTAAACCCGGCCGGATATGGCTACACCTTC
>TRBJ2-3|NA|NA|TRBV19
CASSVFSRQDTQYF
TGTGCCAGTAGTGTCTTCTCCCGCCAAGATACGCAGTATTTT
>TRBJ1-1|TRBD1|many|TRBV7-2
CASSSGQRTEAFF
TGTGCCAGCAGCTCGGGACAGAGAACTGAAGCTTTCTTT
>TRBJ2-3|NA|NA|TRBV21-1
CASSKAKRERTDTQYF
TGTGCCAGCAGCAAAGCAAAGCGGGAGAGGACAGATACGCAGTATTTT
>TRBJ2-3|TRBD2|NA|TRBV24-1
CATSRRTSGRTDTQYF
TGTGCCACCAGCAGAAGGACTAGCGGCCGCACAGATACGCAGTATTTT
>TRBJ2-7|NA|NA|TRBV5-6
CASSARTEGRYEQYF
TGTGCCAGCAGCGCCCGGACCGAAGGCAGGTACGAGCAGTACTTC
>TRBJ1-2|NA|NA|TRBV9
CASSVGTNDFYGYTF
TGTGCCAGCAGCGTTGGGACAAACGACTTCTATGGCTACACCTTC
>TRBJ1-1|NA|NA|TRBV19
CASTRQLNTEAFF
TGTGCCAGTACAAGACAGTTGAACACTGAAGCTTTCTTT
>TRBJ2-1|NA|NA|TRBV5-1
CASRTKGVGNEQFF
TGCGCCAGCAGGACCAAAGGGGTGGGTAATGAGCAGTTCTTC
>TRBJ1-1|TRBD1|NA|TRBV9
CASSVGFAGEDRGVNTEAFF
TGTGCCAGCAGCGTAGGTTTTGCGGGTGAGGACAGGGGTGTGAACACTGAAGCTTTCTTT
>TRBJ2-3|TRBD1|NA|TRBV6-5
CASSLTGQNADTQYF
TGTGCCAGCAGTTTGACAGGGCAAAATGCGGATACGCAGTATTTT
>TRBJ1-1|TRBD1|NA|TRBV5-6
CASRGWGQGLNLNTEAFF
TGTGCCAGCAGGGGATGGGGACAGGGATTAAATCTGAACACTGAAGCTTTCTTT
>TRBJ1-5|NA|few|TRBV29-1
CSVREGLDQPQHF
TGCAGCGTTCGGGAAGGGTTGGACCAGCCCCAGCATTTT
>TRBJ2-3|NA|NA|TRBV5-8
CASSGWKGPGTQYF
TGTGCCAGCAGTGGTTGGAAGGGGCCCGGTACGCAGTATTTT